Listed below are T cell receptor beta chains from one sample, sequenced in a study of cytomegalovirus exposure and HLA in healthy donors. Clones were sequenced by immunoSEQ multiplex PCR, and TCRdb holds only the in-frame ones, with some missing. The sample has 210,000 or so clones, about 80% seen once. Sequencing was performed on PBMCs. These receptors all come from a woman aged 55 to 70 in good health and CMV-seropositive. CDR3s include the opening cysteine and the closing phenylalanine or tryptophan. The D gene is left open where the match is weak. Clone size is not always given. Where it is, it says once, few, many or a class for expanded clones.

v_gene	abundance	len	j_gene	d_gene	CDR3aa	CDR3nt
TRBV7-6	once	13	TRBJ1-4	.	CAGRGGAGEKLFF	TGTGCCGGGCGTGGGGGGGCGGGGGAAAAACTGTTTTTT
TRBV4-2	.	14	TRBJ2-5	.	CASSQGSGRETQYF	TGTGCCAGCAGCCAAGGTAGCGGTCGAGAGACCCAGTACTTC
TRBV18	.	14	TRBJ1-5	.	CASSPQQGNQPQHF	TGTGCCAGCTCACCGCAACAGGGCAATCAGCCCCAGCATTTT
TRBV28	.	13	TRBJ1-4	.	CASRRATNEKLFF	TGTGCCAGCCGTAGAGCAACTAATGAAAAACTGTTTTTT
TRBV5-4	.	17	TRBJ2-5	TRBD2	CASSLFTGGGYQETQYF	TGTGCCAGCAGCTTGTTTACAGGCGGGGGGTACCAAGAGACCCAGTACTTC
TRBV21-1	once	21	TRBJ1-2	.	CASSLGGRQGAITTDYYGYTF	TGTGCCAGCAGCCTTGGGGGAAGACAGGGGGCGATTACCACAGACTACTATGGCTACACCTTC
TRBV4-3	.	14	TRBJ1-2	.	CASSQVEVTYGYTF	TGCGCCAGCAGCCAAGTAGAGGTTACCTATGGCTACACCTTC
TRBV10-1	.	13	TRBJ1-1	.	CASSEQENTEAFF	TGCGCCAGCAGTGAGCAGGAGAACACTGAAGCTTTCTTT
TRBV5-1	few	14	TRBJ2-1	.	CASSLWGPGNEQFF	TGCGCCAGCAGCTTGTGGGGGCCGGGCAATGAGCAGTTCTTC
TRBV7-9	.	13	TRBJ2-5	.	CASSLGVWETQYF	TGTGCCAGCAGCTTGGGAGTTTGGGAGACCCAGTACTTC
TRBV7-9	few	15	TRBJ1-3	.	CAWRPTVSSGNTIYF	TGTGCCTGGAGACCTACGGTGAGCTCTGGAAACACCATATATTTT